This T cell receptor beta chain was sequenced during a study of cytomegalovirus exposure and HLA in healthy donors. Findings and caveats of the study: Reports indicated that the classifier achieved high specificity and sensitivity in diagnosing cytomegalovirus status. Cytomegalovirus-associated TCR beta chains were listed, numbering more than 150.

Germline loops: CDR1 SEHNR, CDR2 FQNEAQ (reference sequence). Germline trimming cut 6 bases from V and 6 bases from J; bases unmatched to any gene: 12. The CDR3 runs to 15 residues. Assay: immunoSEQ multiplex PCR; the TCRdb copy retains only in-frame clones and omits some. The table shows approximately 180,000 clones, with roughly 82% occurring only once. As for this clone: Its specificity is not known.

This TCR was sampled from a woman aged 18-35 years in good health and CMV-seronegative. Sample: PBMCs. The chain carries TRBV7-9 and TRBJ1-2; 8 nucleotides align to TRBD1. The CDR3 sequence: CASSYRTGGGDGYTF. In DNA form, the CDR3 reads TGTGCCAGCAGTTATAGAACAGGGGGAGGCGATGGCTACACCTTC.